Shown below are 2 T cell receptor beta chains from a single sample sequenced in a study of blood T cell repertoires in COVID-19 (dated by TCRdb to 2020 to 2022). Library creation used the immunoSEQ multiplex PCR assay. In its TCRdb copy, this immuneACCESS table keeps in-frame sequences only and misses some clones. Where compared with another copy, unresolved V genes explain less than half of these, and the others have no known cause. This sample lists tens of thousands of clones; around four fifths were detected once. The leading ten clones occupy more than 15% of the sample. The sample consisted of peripheral blood. The receptor set was obtained from a woman aged 55-75 years with acute or convalescent COVID-19.

V is TRBV6-1 and J is TRBJ2-3; D uncertain. The CDR3 extends over 13 amino acids. Trimming removed 0 bases at V and 5 bases at J, with 6 bases between. The germline V gene has CDR1 MNHNS and CDR2 SASEGT. The CDR3 region is CASSEAHGDTQYF. The CDR3 DNA reads as TGTGCCAGCAGTGAAGCCCACGGAGATACGCAGTATTTT.

The genes are TRBV29-1 and TRBJ1-2; D is perhaps TRBD1 (5 bases). The ends were cut back, 0 bases at V and 7 bases at J, with 9 bases in the middle. Germline V gives CDR1 SQVTM, CDR2 ANQGSEA. This CDR3 contains 12 residues. Here the CDR3 DNA reads TGCAGCGTTGAAGATGACAGAGGTGGCTACACCTTC. Translation gives CSVEDDRGGYTF.